This TCR beta chain came from a study of technical replicates of blood from a few donors. The V gene lost 5 bases and the J gene lost 5 bases, with 12 bases spanning the gap. This CDR3 comprises 13 residues. The germline V gene encodes CDR1 MDHEN and CDR2 SYDVKM. Repertoires were generated with immunoSEQ multiplex PCR, while TCRdb's copy carries only in-frame clones and drops some. Altogether about 97,000 clones are present, just under 95% being singletons, with the ten largest covering about 0.3%. The chain joins TRBV28 to TRBJ1-2, with D possibly matching TRBD1 (6 bases). This clonotype was sampled from a human donor in good health. The specimen sequenced was T cells isolated from PBMCs. CDR3 sequence: CASSLLGQYGYTF. The CDR3 bases are TGTGCCAGCAGTCTACTAGGACAGTATGGCTACACCTTC.